This passage covers 19 T cell receptor beta chains from one sample sequenced in a study of shared clonotypes between healthy human individuals (TCRdb year 2020). Receptors were amplified or captured by the immunoSEQ multiplex PCR assay. The clones in this table, taken by TCRdb from immuneACCESS, are in-frame only. Not every clone is retained; where verified, under half of the shortfall comes from an unresolved V gene, and the cause of the rest is unknown. This sample gives about 2 million clones in total; about 95% of them show up just once. Of the sample, roughly 1.2% falls within the top ten clones. For the CD8 naive samples, CD45RO-negative cells were positively selected for CCR7, yielding a CD45RA+CCR7+ population from which TemRA cells were excluded. The specimen was naive CD8+ T cells sorted from blood. The cell subset or site label, read with the paper, signifies: CD45RA+CCR7+. The receptor set was obtained from a man between 18 and 35 years old in good health.

This CDR3 is CASMTRVGTRGNTGELFF. The DNA for the CDR3 is TGTGCCAGCATGACCCGGGTGGGGACTCGAGGGAACACCGGGGAGCTGTTTTTT. V and J are TRBV2 and TRBJ2-2, with D possibly TRBD2 on 6 matching bases. The CDR3 runs 18 residues. V was cut by 7 bases and J by 1 base, with 22 bases left in between. Germline-derived CDR1 and CDR2 are SNHLY and FYNNEI.

The chain employs TRBV30 and TRBJ2-1; TRBD2 agrees at 7 bases. This CDR3 is 14 amino acids long. Unmatched junction bases numbered 16, after V lost 4 bases and J lost 13 bases. Germline CDR1 reads GTSNPN; CDR2 reads SVGIG (reference sequence). CDR3 in DNA: TGTGCCTGGATGGAGGGAGGGCCCCACGAAGGCCAGTTCTTC. Encoded protein: CAWMEGGPHEGQFF.

Of note for this clone: Other DNA sequences in the same sample also yield this CDR3. J is TRBJ2-7 and V is TRBV5-1; D gene unclear. The germline V and J ends were trimmed by 0 bases and 1 base, with 8 bases remaining between them. CDR1 is SGHRS, CDR2 YFSETQ, per germline. This CDR3 is 14 amino acids long. DNA of the CDR3: TGCGCCAGCAGCTTGGTTGGCTTATCCTACGAGCAGTACTTC. It codes for CASSLVGLSYEQYF. Variable domain in full (rest from reference TRBV5-1 and TRBJ2-7): KAGVTQTPRYLIKTRGQQVTLSCSPISGHRSVSWYQQTPGQGLQFLFEYFSETQRNKGNFPGRFSGRQFSNSRSEMNVSTLELGDSALYLCASSLVGLSYEQYFGPGTRLTVT.

The chain uses TRBV7-9 and TRBJ1-2, with 7 bases lining up with TRBD1. V shed 7 bases and J 5 bases; nucleotides not matched to a gene: 10. The germline V gene encodes CDR1 SEHNR and CDR2 FQNEAQ (reference sequence). The CDR3 covers 14 residues. The CDR3 is CASIRGTAMYGYTF. In nucleotides, the CDR3 is TGTGCCAGCATCCGCGGGACAGCCATGTATGGCTACACCTTC.

The chain has TRBV28 and TRBJ2-2; 12 bases are a match to TRBD1. V shed 8 bases, J shed 7 bases, and the junction held 8 bases outside the gene matches. Germline V lookup: CDR1 MDHEN, CDR2 SYDVKM. The CDR3 runs 15 residues. The CDR3 bases are TGTGCCAGCGGACCGGGACAGGGGGCGGACGGGGAGCTGTTTTTT. Translation gives CASGPGQGADGELFF. Full variable domain (rest looked up from reference TRBV28 and TRBJ2-2): DVKVTQSSRYLVKRTGEKVFLECVQDMDHENMFWYRQDPGLGLRLIYFSYDVKMKEKGDIPEGYSVSREKKERFSLILESASTNQTSMYLCASGPGQGADGELFFGEGSRLTVL.

The gene calls are TRBV6-1 and TRBJ2-1; weak D call: TRBD2 (6 bases). Germline loops: CDR1 MNHNS, CDR2 SASEGT. This CDR3 comprises 15 residues. The V and J ends lost 3 bases and 5 bases respectively, with 14 bases between them. CDR3 nucleotides: TGTGCCAGCAGTGATGGTGGACTATCTAACAATGAGCAGTTCTTC. Its protein is CASSDGGLSNNEQFF.

For this clone: The same CDR3 arises from other DNA sequences in this sample as well. The chain recombines TRBV11-2 with TRBJ2-5; no reliable D call. The V and J ends lost 5 bases and 2 bases respectively, with 3 bases between them. This CDR3 is 11 amino acids long. Germline V gene data show CDR1 as SGHAT and CDR2 as FQNNGV. CDR3 DNA: TGTGCCAGCAGCCCGCAAGAGACCCAGTACTTC. Amino acid sequence: CASSPQETQYF.

The V gene is TRBV6-5, the J gene TRBJ1-1; D is unclear. V lost 6 bases and J 1 base, leaving 6 bases between the germline ends. The CDR3 runs to 12 residues. Germline V gene lookup returns CDR1 MNHEY and CDR2 SVGAGI. The CDR3 sequence: CASSTANTEAFF. As DNA, the CDR3 is TGTGCCAGCAGCACAGCGAACACTGAAGCTTTCTTT.

The gene calls are TRBV12-5 and TRBJ2-7; D unclear. Germline assignment: CDR1 LGHNT and CDR2 FRNRAP. Trimming stripped 0 bases from V and 2 bases from J, with 11 bases between. This CDR3 contains 15 residues. For the CDR3, the DNA is TGTGCTAGTGGTTTGGTACGAACTACCCCCTACGAGCAGTACTTC. Protein: CASGLVRTTPYEQYF.

The gene calls are TRBV14 and TRBJ1-5; 7 bases align to TRBD1. The CDR3 has 18 residues. Trimming took 3 bases from V and 0 from J; bases not matched to a gene: 11. Germline CDR1 is SGHDN and CDR2 is FVKESK. This CDR3 reads CASSHQTGRFYSNQPQHF. CDR3 coding DNA: TGTGCCAGCAGCCACCAGACAGGGCGATTCTATAGCAATCAGCCCCAGCATTTT. The full variable domain, rest sourced from reference TRBV14 and TRBJ1-5, is EAGVTQFPSHSVIEKGQTVTLRCDPISGHDNLYWYRRVMGKEIKFLLHFVKESKQDESGMPNNRFLAERTGGTYSTLKVQPAELEDSGVYFCASSHQTGRFYSNQPQHFGDGTRLSIL.

About this clone: The same CDR3 can be traced to other DNA sequences in this sample. The chain carries TRBV15 and TRBJ2-3, with a possible D match to TRBD2 (5 bases). Germline lookup yields CDR1 LNHNV and CDR2 YYDKDF (reference sequence). With 0 bases removed from V and 4 bases from J, the gap between germline ends came to 5 bases. The length of the CDR3 is 13 residues. CDR3 in amino acids: CATSRDSADTQYF. The CDR3 bases are TGTGCCACCAGCAGAGATAGCGCAGATACGCAGTATTTT.

CDR3 region: CASSKPRTGPPYEQYF. The CDR3 DNA follows: TGTGCCAGCAGCAAACCCAGGACAGGGCCCCCCTACGAGCAGTACTTC. V is TRBV21-1 and J is TRBJ2-7; no DNA check was done on the table's D call, TRBD1. TRBV21-1 is noted as a pseudogene. There are 16 residues in the CDR3.

Notes on this clone: This specimen includes other DNA sequences encoding the same CDR3. The chain joins TRBV2 to TRBJ2-3; D may be TRBD1 or TRBD2 (5 bases each). The CDR3 has 13 amino acids. Germline values: CDR1 SNHLY, CDR2 FYNNEI. The V gene lost 4 bases and the J gene lost 1 base, with 6 bases spanning the gap. The DNA of the CDR3 is TGTGCCAGCAGTGGGGGACGCACAGATACGCAGTATTTT. As protein: CASSGGRTDTQYF.

V gene TRBV28 combines with J gene TRBJ2-7, with D perhaps matching TRBD1 (5 bases). This CDR3 contains 18 residues. V was clipped by 4 bases and J by 1 base, with 23 bases between them. From germline, CDR1 is MDHEN and CDR2 SYDVKM. The DNA of the CDR3 is TGTGCCAGCAGTTCCCACCAGACCGACAGAACTATATCCTACGAGCAGTACTTC. It yields the protein CASSSHQTDRTISYEQYF.

The V and J genes are TRBV28 and TRBJ1-3; 7 nucleotides match TRBD1. Germline assignment: CDR1 MDHEN and CDR2 SYDVKM. The CDR3 runs to 14 residues. The junction had 4 bases not matched to a gene; V was cut back by 5 bases and J by 3 bases. The CDR3 coding sequence is TGTGCCAGCAGTACAGGGGTCCGTGGAAACACCATATATTTT. Its translation is CASSTGVRGNTIYF. Using reference TRBV28 and TRBJ1-3 for the parts outside the CDR3, the full variable domain is DVKVTQSSRYLVKRTGEKVFLECVQDMDHENMFWYRQDPGLGLRLIYFSYDVKMKEKGDIPEGYSVSREKKERFSLILESASTNQTSMYLCASSTGVRGNTIYFGEGSWLTVV.

The chain joins TRBV7-6 to TRBJ2-7; either TRBD1 or TRBD2 may fit D (5 bases each). V was pared by 0 bases and J by 0 bases, with 12 bases between. The CDR3 is 16 residues long. Germline V gives CDR1 SGHVS, CDR2 FNYEAQ. This CDR3 is CASSLAAGDGSYEQYF. The CDR3, as DNA: TGTGCCAGCAGCTTAGCTGCCGGGGACGGCTCCTACGAGCAGTACTTC.

The rearrangement uses TRBV19 and TRBJ2-5, with D possibly TRBD1 on 5 matching bases. V lost 7 bases, J lost 1 base, and 16 bases lay in between. This CDR3 comprises 15 residues. The germline V gene encodes CDR1 LNHDA and CDR2 SQIVND (reference sequence). The chain's CDR3 is CASNMGPSGQETQYF. DNA for the CDR3: TGTGCCAGTAATATGGGGCCCTCGGGCCAAGAGACCCAGTACTTC.

V usage is TRBV10-2 and J usage is TRBJ2-7, with a tentative D call TRBD1 (5 bases). CDR3 length equals 15 residues. CDR1 and CDR2 (germline): WSHSY, SAAADI. V gave up 4 bases and J gave up 1 base, with 14 bases separating them. The CDR3 spells CASSVGHPTSYEQYF. CDR3 DNA sequence: TGCGCCAGCAGTGTAGGACACCCAACTTCCTACGAGCAGTACTTC.

The rearrangement joins TRBV9 to TRBJ2-3, with a weak D call TRBD2 (5 bases). The CDR3 spans 14 residues. V was trimmed by 3 bases and J by 1 base, leaving 9 bases between them. Germline CDR1 reads SGDLS; CDR2 reads YYNGEE. The DNA for the CDR3 is TGTGCCAGCAGCGGACGGGGAGGCACAGATACGCAGTATTTT. Its translation: CASSGRGGTDTQYF.